Many counts were recorded for the clone carrying this T cell receptor beta chain. This entry comes from a study of molecular identifiers for immune sequencing clone quantification. A CD8+CD4-CCR7+CD45RA+ gate was used to sort naive CD8 T cells. With listed TCR primers and previously described methods, bulk TCR libraries were prepared. MiXCR was run by TCRdb on the PCR reads, yielding one entry per CDR3 protein. Of about 300,000 distinct CDR3 sequences detected, roughly 23% appear once; the ten largest clones hold about 0.79%. CDR1 MDHEN and CDR2 SYDVKM come from the germline V gene. The CDR3 has 15 residues. V lost 9 bases, J lost 0 bases, and 8 bases stayed unmatched.

What was sequenced was naive CD8+ T cells from blood, with Jurkat cell RNA spiked in. Subset denoted: FACS-sorted CD8+CD4-CCR7+CD45RA+ naive T cells. The chain employs TRBV28 and TRBJ2-7, with 10 nucleotides matching TRBD1. This TCR came from a human donor in good health. Some libraries in this study had Jurkat cell RNA spiked in. The CDR3 DNA follows: TGTGCCAGTAGTCCCGGGACAGGGGCCTCCTACGAGCAGTACTTC. Translating gives CASSPGTGASYEQYF.